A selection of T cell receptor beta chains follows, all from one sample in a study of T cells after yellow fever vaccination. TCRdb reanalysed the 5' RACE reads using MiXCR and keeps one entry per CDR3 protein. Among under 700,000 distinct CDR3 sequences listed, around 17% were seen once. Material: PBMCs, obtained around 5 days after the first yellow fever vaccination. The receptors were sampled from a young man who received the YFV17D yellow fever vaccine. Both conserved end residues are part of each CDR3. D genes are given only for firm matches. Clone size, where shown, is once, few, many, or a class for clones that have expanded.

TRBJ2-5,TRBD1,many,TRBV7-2,TGTGCCAGCAGCTTTGCCAGGGGGTCTGAGACCCAGTACTTC,CASSFARGSETQYF
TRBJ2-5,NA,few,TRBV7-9,TGTGCCAGCAGCCCCACTCCGGACGGTGAGGTGACCCAGTACTTC,CASSPTPDGEVTQYF
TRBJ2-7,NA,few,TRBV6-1,TGTGCCAGTAACCCAGTTCACCATTTCGGGGAGCAGTACTTC,CASNPVHHFGEQYF
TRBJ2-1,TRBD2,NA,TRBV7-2,TGTGCCAGCACCCTAGGGGGAGCGGGGGCCATCTATGAGCAGTTCTTC,CASTLGGAGAIYEQFF
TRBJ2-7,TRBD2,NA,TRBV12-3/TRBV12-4,TGTGCCAGCAGTTTTGTTCCTAGCGGGGGTGGCGAGCAGTACTTC,CASSFVPSGGGEQYF
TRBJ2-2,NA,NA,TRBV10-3,TGTGCCATGAGGGGGGCCGCCGGGGAGCTGTTTTTT,CAMRGAAGELFF
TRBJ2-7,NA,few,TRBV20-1,TGCAGTGCCCCGAGGCCTCCAACAAACGAGCAGTACTTC,CSAPRPPTNEQYF
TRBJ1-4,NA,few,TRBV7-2,TGTGCCAGCAGCTTAGCCCGGGAAAAACTGTTTTTT,CASSLAREKLFF
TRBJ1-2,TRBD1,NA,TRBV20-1,TGCAGTGCTAGGCAGGGGGGGAGGGATCCTTGGCGTGGCTACACCTTC,CSARQGGRDPWRGYTF
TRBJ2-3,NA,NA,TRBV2,TGTGCCAGCTACAGTTTAAAATGGACAGATACGCAGTATTTT,CASYSLKWTDTQYF
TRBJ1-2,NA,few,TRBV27,TGTGCCAGCGGACCTTACAGGGCTAACTATGGCTACACCTTC,CASGPYRANYGYTF
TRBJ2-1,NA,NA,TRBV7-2,TGTGCCAGCAGCTTAGCCCGTCTTGAGCAGTTCTTC,CASSLARLEQFF
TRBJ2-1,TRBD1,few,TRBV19,TGTGCCAGTAGTAGGGGGACAGGGATCCCTTTGAGCTCCTACAATGAGCAGTTCTTC,CASSRGTGIPLSSYNEQFF
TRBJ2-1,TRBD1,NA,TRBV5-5,TGTGCCAGCAGCTTGATGACAGGGGGCCTCTACAATGAGCAGTTCTTC,CASSLMTGGLYNEQFF
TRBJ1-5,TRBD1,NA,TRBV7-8,TGTGCCAGCAGCTTAGCGACAGGGGCTCAGCCCCAGCATTTT,CASSLATGAQPQHF
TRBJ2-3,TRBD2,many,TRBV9,TGTGCCAGCAGCGGGACCGGGACTACAGTTACCCATACGCAGTATTTT,CASSGTGTTVTHTQYF
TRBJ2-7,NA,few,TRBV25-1,TGTGCCAGCAGCCAGAGAACCTACGAGCAGTACTTC,CASSQRTYEQYF
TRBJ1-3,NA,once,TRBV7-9,TGTGCCAGCGGGGCAGGGTCTTTCCTTTCTGGAAACACCATATATTTT,CASGAGSFLSGNTIYF
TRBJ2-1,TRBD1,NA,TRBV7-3,TGTGCCAGCAGCTTACGCCCGGGACAGGGGGCGAATGAGCAGTTCTTC,CASSLRPGQGANEQFF
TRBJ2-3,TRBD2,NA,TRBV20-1,TGCAGTGCCACTCCGCCGGGGGGGGGGCCGGAAGATACGCAGTATTTT,CSATPPGGGPEDTQYF
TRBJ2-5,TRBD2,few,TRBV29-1,TGCAGCATTGCCCTCACTAGCGGGGGCCCCCAAGAGACCCAGTACTTC,CSIALTSGGPQETQYF
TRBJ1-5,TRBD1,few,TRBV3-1,TGTGCCAGCAGCCTAACCGGGACAGGGATCAGCAATCAGCCCCAGCATTTT,CASSLTGTGISNQPQHF
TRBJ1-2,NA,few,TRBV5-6,TGTGCCAGCAGCTCCGGACAGCCGGGCTATGGCTACACCTTC,CASSSGQPGYGYTF
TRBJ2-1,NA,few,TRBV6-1,TGTGCCAGCAATGGAGGGGCTACCAAGGAGGATGAGCAGTTCTTC,CASNGGATKEDEQFF
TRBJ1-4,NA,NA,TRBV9,TGTGCCAGCAGCGGGATCGGGATAACTAATGAAAAACTGTTTTTT,CASSGIGITNEKLFF
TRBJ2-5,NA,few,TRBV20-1,TGCAGTGCTAGAGTCAGAGGGCTAGAGACCCAGTACTTC,CSARVRGLETQYF